This is a list of T cell receptor beta chains from one sample in a study of neoadjuvant anti-PD-1 for oral cavity cancer. The repertoire was sequenced with immunoSEQ multiplex PCR; TCRdb's copy has only in-frame clones and lacks some. The sample holds 17,000 or so clones, approximately 61% seen once. The sample was PBMCs, taken before nivolumab (anti-PD-1) treatment. The origin of the receptors is a person aged 35 to 85 with oral cavity squamous cell carcinoma. The CDR3 runs from the conserved cysteine through the conserved F or W. A D gene is named only where the DNA matches it firmly. Clone size is stated in some rows and not others, as once, few, many or a class when expanded.

NA | TRBJ1-1 | TRBV6-5 | NA | CASSSGPPNTEAFF | TGTGCCAGCAGTTCGGGACCGCCGAACACTGAAGCTTTCTTT
TRBD2 | TRBJ2-5 | TRBV6-5 | NA | CASSYGAGGVVETQYF | TGTGCCAGCAGTTACGGGGCGGGAGGGGTTGTCGAGACCCAGTACTTC
TRBD1 | TRBJ1-1 | TRBV10-3 | once | CAISDRGEDTEAFF | TGTGCCATTTCGGACAGGGGAGAGGATACTGAAGCTTTCTTT
NA | TRBJ2-3 | TRBV19 | NA | CASRGDRTDTQYF | TGTGCCAGTAGAGGAGATCGGACAGATACGCAGTATTTT
TRBD1 | TRBJ1-2 | TRBV27 | NA | CASSLRQGFSPWGYTF | TGTGCCAGCAGTCTACGACAGGGGTTCTCCCCTTGGGGCTACACCTTC
TRBD2 | TRBJ2-1 | TRBV5-1 | NA | CASSRAGGRDEQFF | TGCGCCAGCAGCCGAGCGGGAGGAAGGGATGAGCAGTTCTTC
TRBD2 | TRBJ2-7 | TRBV19 | NA | CASSWGLAGGNEQYF | TGTGCCAGTAGTTGGGGACTAGCGGGAGGAAACGAGCAGTACTTC
NA | TRBJ2-2 | TRBV19 | few | CASRAGIWAGELFF | TGTGCCAGTAGAGCCGGGATTTGGGCCGGGGAGCTGTTTTTT
TRBD1 | TRBJ1-5 | TRBV6-1 | once | CASSGQGSNQPQHF | TGTGCCAGTTCCGGACAGGGAAGCAATCAGCCCCAGCATTTT
TRBD1 | TRBJ1-1 | TRBV9 | NA | CASSADRQGFTEAFF | TGTGCCAGCAGCGCCGACCGACAGGGCTTCACTGAAGCTTTCTTT
NA | TRBJ2-7 | TRBV21-1 | NA | CASSKGPGLAGGPHF | TGTGCCAGCAGCAAAGGACCGGGACTAGCGGGAGGGCCCCACTTC
TRBD1 | TRBJ2-5 | TRBV5-1 | once | CASADRGGETQYF | TGCGCCAGCGCGGACAGGGGCGGCGAGACCCAGTACTTC
NA | TRBJ1-3 | TRBV2 | NA | CASSESTGFGNTIYF | TGTGCCAGCAGTGAATCTACCGGATTCGGAAACACCATATATTTT
NA | TRBJ1-1 | TRBV6-5 | NA | CASSYGVMNTEAFF | TGTGCCAGCAGTTACGGGGTTATGAACACTGAAGCTTTCTTT
TRBD1 | TRBJ1-2 | TRBV7-9 | NA | CASSRQTGGGYTF | TGTGCCAGCAGCCGGCAAACAGGGGGTGGCTACACCTTC
TRBD1 | TRBJ2-2 | TRBV19 | NA | CASSQIGTGSIGELFF | TGTGCCAGTAGTCAAATCGGGACAGGGTCGATCGGGGAGCTGTTTTTT
NA | TRBJ1-5 | TRBV19 | NA | CASSIGSGQPQHF | TGTGCCAGTAGTATCGGTTCCGGGCAGCCCCAGCATTTT
TRBD2 | TRBJ2-7 | TRBV5-1 | NA | CASSHGTSGFPSYEQYF | TGCGCCAGCAGCCACGGGACTAGCGGGTTCCCTTCCTACGAGCAGTACTTC
NA | TRBJ2-5 | TRBV6-6 | NA | CASSQTETQYF | TGTGCCAGCAGTCAAACGGAGACCCAGTACTTC
NA | TRBJ2-1 | TRBV6-5 | NA | CASSRDRDKQFF | TGTGCCAGCAGCCGGGACCGAGACAAGCAGTTCTTC
TRBD1 | TRBJ1-1 | TRBV5-1 | NA | CATQGQGGTEAFF | TGCGCCACTCAGGGACAGGGGGGCACTGAAGCTTTCTTT
TRBD2 | TRBJ2-7 | TRBV7-9 | few | CASSSTSGSSYEQYF | TGTGCCAGCAGCTCTACTAGCGGGAGCTCCTACGAGCAGTACTTC
TRBD2 | TRBJ2-2 | TRBV5-1 | NA | CASSEAGGQNTGELFF | TGCGCCAGCAGTGAAGCGGGAGGCCAGAACACCGGGGAGCTGTTTTTT
TRBD1 | TRBJ2-5 | TRBV10-2 | NA | CASRGTGTEETQYF | TGCGCCAGCCGGGGGACAGGGACCGAAGAGACCCAGTACTTC
TRBD1 | TRBJ2-1 | TRBV9 | NA | CASSVSPGGSNEQFF | TGTGCCAGCAGCGTTTCCCCAGGGGGCTCGAATGAGCAGTTCTTC
NA | TRBJ2-7 | TRBV18 | NA | CASSPGGGSYEQYF | TGTGCCAGCTCACCAGGAGGGGGCTCCTACGAGCAGTACTTC
NA | TRBJ1-5 | TRBV19 | few | CASRTVGNQPQHF | TGTGCCAGTAGGACTGTTGGGAATCAGCCCCAGCATTTT
TRBD1 | TRBJ2-3 | TRBV6-1 | NA | CASSEGGQGDTQYF | TGTGCCAGCAGTGAAGGAGGACAGGGAGATACGCAGTATTTT
NA | TRBJ2-3 | TRBV5-1 | NA | CASSLEQEVDTQYF | TGCGCCAGCAGCTTGGAACAGGAGGTGGATACGCAGTATTTT
TRBD1 | TRBJ2-7 | TRBV4-1 | NA | CASSYPDRTYEQYF | TGCGCCAGCAGCTACCCGGACAGGACCTACGAGCAGTACTTC
TRBD2 | TRBJ2-1 | TRBV6-1 | NA | CASRVSAGVNNEQFF | TGTGCCAGCAGGGTAAGCGCGGGAGTAAATAATGAGCAGTTCTTC
NA | TRBJ1-5 | TRBV7-8 | NA | CASSLQGGASNQPQHF | TGTGCCAGCAGCCTACAGGGCGGAGCTAGCAATCAGCCCCAGCATTTT
NA | TRBJ1-1 | TRBV7-8 | NA | CASSLRGSEAFF | TGTGCCAGCAGCTTACGAGGCAGTGAAGCTTTCTTT
TRBD2 | TRBJ2-7 | TRBV5-1 | NA | CASSLLPTSGAYEQYF | TGCGCCAGCAGCTTGCTACCTACTAGCGGAGCCTACGAGCAGTACTTC
TRBD1 | TRBJ1-5 | TRBV19 | NA | CASKTGEGSNQPQHF | TGTGCCAGTAAAACAGGGGAAGGAAGCAATCAGCCCCAGCATTTT
NA | TRBJ2-7 | TRBV4-1 | few | CASSQAREQYF | TGCGCCAGCAGCCAAGCCAGGGAGCAGTACTTC
NA | TRBJ2-5 | TRBV30 | NA | CAWEGQRAKWTQYF | TGTGCCTGGGAGGGCCAACGGGCCAAGTGGACCCAGTACTTC
TRBD1 | TRBJ1-1 | TRBV5-1 | few | CASSAWRDRDDKNTEAFF | TGCGCCAGCAGCGCTTGGCGGGACAGGGATGATAAGAACACTGAAGCTTTCTTT
TRBD1 | TRBJ2-4 | TRBV6-1 | few | CASSERDRVLLAKNIQYF | TGTGCCAGCAGTGAACGGGACAGGGTACTACTAGCCAAAAACATTCAGTACTTC
TRBD1 | TRBJ1-2 | TRBV6-5 | NA | CASSSTGGFYGYTF | TGTGCCAGCAGTTCGACAGGGGGTTTCTATGGCTACACCTTC
NA | TRBJ2-2 | TRBV9 | NA | CASSAWTANTGELFF | TGTGCCAGCAGCGCATGGACGGCAAACACCGGGGAGCTGTTTTTT
TRBD2 | TRBJ2-7 | TRBV7-9 | NA | CASSFGSGGGPAYEQYF | TGTGCCAGCAGCTTCGGTTCCGGGGGAGGGCCCGCCTACGAGCAGTACTTC
NA | TRBJ1-3 | TRBV4-1 | NA | CASSQWADSGNTIYF | TGCGCCAGCAGCCAATGGGCAGACTCTGGAAACACCATATATTTT
NA | TRBJ2-6 | TRBV19 | NA | CASSSQGAGANVLTF | TGTGCCAGTAGTTCACAGGGTGCCGGGGCCAACGTCCTGACTTTC
NA | TRBJ2-7 | TRBV5-4 | NA | CASSLYGPNEQYF | TGTGCCAGCAGCTTGTACGGGCCTAACGAGCAGTACTTC
NA | TRBJ1-2 | TRBV6-5 | NA | CASSPWVSPYGYTF | TGTGCCAGCAGCCCCTGGGTCTCCCCCTATGGCTACACCTTC
TRBD2 | TRBJ2-2 | TRBV19 | few | CASSRGLAGVGTGELFF | TGTGCCAGTAGCCGGGGACTAGCGGGAGTCGGCACCGGGGAGCTGTTTTTT
NA | TRBJ2-6 | TRBV30 | NA | CAWSENAGANVLTF | TGTGCCTGGAGTGAAAATGCTGGGGCCAACGTCCTGACTTTC
NA | TRBJ2-1 | TRBV12-5 | few | CASGLGVGSLNDEQFF | TGTGCTAGTGGTTTGGGAGTCGGAAGCCTAAACGATGAGCAGTTCTTC
NA | TRBJ2-5 | TRBV7-7 | few | CASSLGGGLRGTVQETQYF | TGTGCTAGCAGCTTAGGGGGTGGTTTACGAGGGACGGTACAAGAGACCCAGTACTTC
NA | TRBJ2-3 | TRBV4-2 | NA | CASSQDLIADTDTQYF | TGTGCCAGCAGCCAAGATTTGATAGCGGACACAGATACGCAGTATTTT
NA | TRBJ1-1 | TRBV29-1 | NA | CSVEAPGRRNTEAFF | TGCAGCGTTGAAGCCCCGGGACGGAGGAACACTGAAGCTTTCTTT
NA | TRBJ2-3 | TRBV2 | NA | CASIRIASTDTQYF | TGTGCCAGCATACGGATAGCAAGCACAGATACGCAGTATTTT
TRBD2 | TRBJ2-1 | TRBV7-9 | NA | CASSSREEVHEQFF | TGTGCCAGCAGCTCGCGGGAGGAAGTACATGAGCAGTTCTTC
NA | TRBJ2-7 | TRBV10-3 | NA | CAISEGAPSEQYF | TGTGCCATCAGTGAAGGGGCCCCGAGCGAGCAGTACTTC
TRBD2 | TRBJ2-7 | TRBV11-2 | NA | CASSLEGGTSVVGEQYF | TGTGCCAGCAGCTTAGAGGGGGGGACTAGCGTGGTAGGCGAGCAGTACTTC